Listed here is a single TCR beta chain. Its antigen is unidentified. Repertoires were generated with immunoSEQ multiplex PCR, while TCRdb's copy carries only in-frame clones and drops some. The sample shows about 2.1 million clones, around 93% of them seen only once. The sample comes from a study of shared clonotypes between healthy human individuals. Study-wide findings and caveats: Among donors, sharing of clonotypes was expected to be affected by sequencing depth.

Positive CCR7 selection of CD45RO-negative cells yielded the naive CD8 cells, and terminally differentiated effector memory CD45RA+ cells were excluded. The sample consisted of naive CD8+ T cells from PBMCs. This clonotype originated in a young man in good health. Some clones in this sample may be carry-over from other donors' samples.

CDR3 protein: CASSSAYEEEQYF. DNA for the CDR3: TGTGCCAGCAGTTCGGCTTACGAGGAGGAGCAGTACTTC. The chain employs TRBV6-6 and TRBJ2-7; D remains unclear. Trimming pared 4 bases from V and 7 bases from J, leaving 14 bases between. This CDR3 has 13 amino acids. Germline V gene lookup returns CDR1 MNHNY and CDR2 SVGAGI (reference sequence).